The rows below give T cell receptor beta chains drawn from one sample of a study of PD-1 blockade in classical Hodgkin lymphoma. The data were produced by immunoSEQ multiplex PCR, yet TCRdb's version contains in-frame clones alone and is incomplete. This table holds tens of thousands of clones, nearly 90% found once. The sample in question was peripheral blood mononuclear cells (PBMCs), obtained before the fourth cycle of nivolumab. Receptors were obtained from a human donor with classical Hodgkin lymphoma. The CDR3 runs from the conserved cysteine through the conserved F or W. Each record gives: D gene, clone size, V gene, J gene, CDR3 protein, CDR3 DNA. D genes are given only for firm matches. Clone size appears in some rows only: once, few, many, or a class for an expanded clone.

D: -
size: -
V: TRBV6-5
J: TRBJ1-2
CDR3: CASSQNRDGYTF
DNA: TGTGCCAGCAGTCAGAACAGGGACGGCTACACCTTC

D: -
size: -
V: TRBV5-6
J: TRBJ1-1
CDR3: CASSLVDVGEAFF
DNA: TGTGCCAGCAGCTTGGTTGATGTGGGTGAAGCTTTCTTT

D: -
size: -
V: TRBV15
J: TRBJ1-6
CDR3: CATSRDYPTTGWMHKSSYNSPLHF
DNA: TGTGCCACCAGCAGAGATTATCCCACTACCGGATGGATGCATAAAAGCTCCTATAATTCACCCCTCCACTTT

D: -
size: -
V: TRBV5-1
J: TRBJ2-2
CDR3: CASSPSVGATGELFF
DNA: TGCGCCAGCAGTCCTTCGGTGGGGGCCACAGGGGAGCTGTTTTTT

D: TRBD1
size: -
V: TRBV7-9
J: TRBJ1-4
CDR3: CASSFPGGFGEKLFF
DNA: TGTGCCAGCAGCTTCCCAGGGGGTTTTGGGGAAAAACTGTTTTTT

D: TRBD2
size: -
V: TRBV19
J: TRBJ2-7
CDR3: CASSSERGLVEQYF
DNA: TGTGCCAGTAGTTCGGAACGGGGACTAGTGGAGCAGTACTTC

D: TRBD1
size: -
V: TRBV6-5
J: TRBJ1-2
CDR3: CASRAQGAGYGYTF
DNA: TGTGCCAGCAGAGCACAGGGGGCGGGATATGGCTACACCTTC

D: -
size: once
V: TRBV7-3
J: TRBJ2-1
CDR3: CASSLNPSYNEQFF
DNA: TGTGCCAGCAGCTTAAACCCCTCCTACAATGAGCAGTTCTTC

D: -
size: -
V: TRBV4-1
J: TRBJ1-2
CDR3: CASSQRIAPGPQNYGYTF
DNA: TGCGCCAGCAGCCAACGAATCGCACCGGGACCACAGAACTATGGCTACACCTTC

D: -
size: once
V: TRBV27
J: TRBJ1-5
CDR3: CASSLETDQPQHF
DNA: TGTGCCAGCAGTTTAGAGACAGATCAGCCCCAGCATTTT

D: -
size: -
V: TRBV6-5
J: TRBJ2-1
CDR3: CASTKEGSTYNEQFF
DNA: TGTGCCAGCACCAAAGAGGGCAGTACCTACAATGAGCAGTTCTTC

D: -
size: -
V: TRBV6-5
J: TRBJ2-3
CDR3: CASIDTWSSTDTQYF
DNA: TGTGCCAGCATCGACACTTGGTCTAGCACAGATACGCAGTATTTT

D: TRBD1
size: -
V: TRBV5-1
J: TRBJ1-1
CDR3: CASSSGPGQGARNTEAFF
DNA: TGCGCCAGCAGCTCAGGCCCAGGACAGGGGGCTCGGAACACTGAAGCTTTCTTT

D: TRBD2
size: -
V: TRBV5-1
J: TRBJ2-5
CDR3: CASNTWGGETQYF
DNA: TGCGCCAGCAATACGTGGGGGGGAGAGACCCAGTACTTC

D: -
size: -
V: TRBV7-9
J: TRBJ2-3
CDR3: CASSFQGGPDTQYF
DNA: TGTGCCAGCAGCTTCCAGGGGGGGCCAGATACGCAGTATTTT

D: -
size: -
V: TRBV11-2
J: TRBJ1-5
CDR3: CASSLDRMGQPQHF
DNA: TGTGCCAGCAGCTTAGATAGGATGGGACAGCCCCAGCATTTT

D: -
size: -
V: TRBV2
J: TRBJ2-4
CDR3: CASSELALFLIAKNIQYF
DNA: TGTGCCAGCAGTGAACTAGCTCTGTTCCTGATAGCCAAAAACATTCAGTACTTC

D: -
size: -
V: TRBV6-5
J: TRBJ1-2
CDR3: CASSYLTGASYGYTF
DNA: TGTGCCAGCAGTTACTTGACGGGGGCAAGCTATGGCTACACCTTC

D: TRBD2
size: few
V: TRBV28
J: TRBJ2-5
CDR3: CASSLATSGGIETQYF
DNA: TGTGCCAGCAGTTTGGCGACTAGCGGGGGCATAGAGACCCAGTACTTC

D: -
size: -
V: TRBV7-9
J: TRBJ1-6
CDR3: CASSTTGTSSPLHF
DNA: TGTGCCAGCAGCACAACCGGGACAAGTTCACCCCTCCACTTT

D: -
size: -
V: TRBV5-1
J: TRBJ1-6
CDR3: CASSQGLTNSPLHF
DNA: TGCGCCAGCAGCCAGGGACTTACCAATTCACCCCTCCACTTT

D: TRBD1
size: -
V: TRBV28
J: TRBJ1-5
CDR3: CASSSRTGLGQPQHF
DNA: TGTGCCAGCAGTTCCCGGACAGGGCTTGGTCAGCCCCAGCATTTT

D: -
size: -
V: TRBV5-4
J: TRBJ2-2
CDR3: CASSFETQYTGELFF
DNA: TGTGCCAGCAGCTTCGAGACACAATACACCGGGGAGCTGTTTTTT

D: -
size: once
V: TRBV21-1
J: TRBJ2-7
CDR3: CASSKEGAYEQYF
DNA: TGTGCCAGCAGCAAAGAGGGTGCCTACGAGCAGTACTTC

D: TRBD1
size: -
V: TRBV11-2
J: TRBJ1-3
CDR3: CASSLTGTGNTIYF
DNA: TGTGCCAGCAGCTTGACAGGGACCGGAAACACCATATATTTT

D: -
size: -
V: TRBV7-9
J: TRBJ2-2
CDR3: CATTSTTNTGELFF
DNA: TGTGCCACCACTAGCACTACGAACACCGGGGAGCTGTTTTTT

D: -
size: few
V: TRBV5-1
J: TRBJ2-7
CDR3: CASSLDGSAYEQYF
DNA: TGCGCCAGCAGCTTGGACGGTTCTGCCTACGAGCAGTACTTC

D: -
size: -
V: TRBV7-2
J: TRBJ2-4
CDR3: CASSLGGRGERYF
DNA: TGTGCCAGCAGCTTGGGTGGCAGGGGCGAAAGGTACTTC

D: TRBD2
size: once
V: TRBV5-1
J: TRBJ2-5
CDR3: CASSLGTSGGAETQYF
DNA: TGCGCCAGCAGCTTGGGGACTAGCGGGGGGGCGGAGACCCAGTACTTC

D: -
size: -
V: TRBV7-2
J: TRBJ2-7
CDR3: CASSSRRPRSYEQYF
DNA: TGTGCCAGCAGCTCAAGAAGGCCTCGATCCTACGAGCAGTACTTC

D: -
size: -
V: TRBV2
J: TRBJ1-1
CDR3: CAREVNTEAFF
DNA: TGTGCCAGGGAAGTTAACACTGAAGCTTTCTTT

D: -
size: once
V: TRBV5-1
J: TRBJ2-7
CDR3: CASKDRTDSYEQYF
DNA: TGCGCCAGCAAGGATAGGACGGACTCCTACGAGCAGTACTTC

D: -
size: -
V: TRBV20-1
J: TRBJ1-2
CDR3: CSATDSYGYTF
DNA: TGCAGTGCTACGGACAGCTATGGCTACACCTTC

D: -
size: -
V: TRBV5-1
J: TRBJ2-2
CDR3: CASSLTGRANTGELFF
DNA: TGCGCCAGCAGCTTGACGGGAAGGGCGAACACCGGGGAGCTGTTTTTT

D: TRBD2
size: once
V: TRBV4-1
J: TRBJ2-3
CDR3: CASRLAGGNTDTQYF
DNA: TGCGCCAGCAGACTAGCGGGGGGGAACACAGATACGCAGTATTTT

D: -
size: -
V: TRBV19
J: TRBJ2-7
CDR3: CASSIAGVGYEQYF
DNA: TGTGCCAGTAGTATCGCAGGGGTCGGGTACGAGCAGTACTTC

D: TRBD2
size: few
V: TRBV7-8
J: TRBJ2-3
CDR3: CASSTRTSGGADTQYF
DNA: TGTGCCAGCAGCACCCGGACTAGCGGGGGAGCAGATACGCAGTATTTT

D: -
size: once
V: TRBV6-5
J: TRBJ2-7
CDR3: CASRPRDSYEQYF
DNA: TGTGCCAGCAGGCCCAGGGACTCCTACGAGCAGTACTTC

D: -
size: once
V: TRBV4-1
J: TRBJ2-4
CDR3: CASSQDSGESNIQYF
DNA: TGCGCCAGCAGCCAAGATTCCGGGGAGTCGAACATTCAGTACTTC

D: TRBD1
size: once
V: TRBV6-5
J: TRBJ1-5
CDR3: CAPRDSKGNQPQHF
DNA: TGTGCCCCCCGGGACAGTAAAGGCAATCAGCCCCAGCATTTT

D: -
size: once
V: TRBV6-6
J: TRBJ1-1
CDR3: CASSYSGRGNTEAFF
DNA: TGTGCCAGCAGTTACTCAGGGCGGGGGAACACTGAAGCTTTCTTT

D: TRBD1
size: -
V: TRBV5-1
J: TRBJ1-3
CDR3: CASSSDRGASGNTIYF
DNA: TGCGCCAGCAGCTCGGACAGGGGGGCCTCTGGAAACACCATATATTTT

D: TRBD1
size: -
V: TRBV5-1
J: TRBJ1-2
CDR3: CASSTGTAVGYTF
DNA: TGCGCCAGCAGCACAGGGACAGCGGTCGGCTACACCTTC

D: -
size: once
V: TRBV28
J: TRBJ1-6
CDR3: CASSLWDLLRDSPLHF
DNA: TGTGCCAGCAGTTTATGGGACCTTCTACGTGATTCACCCCTCCACTTT

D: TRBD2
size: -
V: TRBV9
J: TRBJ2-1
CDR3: CASSVVAGVNEQFF
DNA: TGTGCCAGCAGCGTAGTAGCGGGGGTCAATGAGCAGTTCTTC

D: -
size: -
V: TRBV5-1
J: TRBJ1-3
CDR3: CASSLGVSGNTIYF
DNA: TGCGCCAGCAGCTTGGGGGTCTCTGGAAACACCATATATTTT

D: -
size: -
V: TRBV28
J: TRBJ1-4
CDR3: CASSPQEFGQTLFF
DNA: TGTGCCAGCAGTCCCCAGGAGTTCGGGCAGACACTGTTTTTT

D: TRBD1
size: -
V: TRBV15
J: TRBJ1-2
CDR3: CATSSARQGGSYGYTF
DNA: TGTGCCACCAGCAGCGCTCGCCAGGGGGGTTCCTATGGCTACACCTTC

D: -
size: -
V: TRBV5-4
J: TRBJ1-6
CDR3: CASSRQDSNSPLHF
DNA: TGTGCCAGCAGCCGACAGGATTCTAATTCACCCCTCCACTTT

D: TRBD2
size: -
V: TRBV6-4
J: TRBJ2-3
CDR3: CASSDSSGETDTQYF
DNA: TGTGCCAGCAGTGACTCTAGCGGGGAAACAGATACGCAGTATTTT

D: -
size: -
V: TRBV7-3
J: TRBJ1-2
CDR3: CASSVESVYGYTF
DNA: TGTGCCAGCAGCGTGGAAAGTGTCTATGGCTACACCTTC

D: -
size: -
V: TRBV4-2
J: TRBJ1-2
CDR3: CASSQEEARAHTF
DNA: TGTGCCAGCAGCCAAGAAGAGGCCAGGGCTCACACCTTC

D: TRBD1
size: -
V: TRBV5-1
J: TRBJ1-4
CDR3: CASSFDGTATNEKLFF
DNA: TGCGCCAGCAGCTTCGATGGGACAGCAACTAATGAAAAACTGTTTTTT

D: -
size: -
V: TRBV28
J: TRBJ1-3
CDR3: CASSITGTRLGNTIYF
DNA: TGTGCCAGCAGTATAACCGGGACAAGGCTTGGAAACACCATATATTTT

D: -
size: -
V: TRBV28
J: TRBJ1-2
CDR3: CASRSGEFVRGYTF
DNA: TGTGCCAGCCGGTCGGGGGAATTCGTGCGCGGCTACACCTTC

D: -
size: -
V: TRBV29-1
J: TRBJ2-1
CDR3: CSVEVLGERAGDEQFF
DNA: TGCAGCGTTGAAGTTTTAGGGGAACGGGCCGGTGATGAGCAGTTCTTC

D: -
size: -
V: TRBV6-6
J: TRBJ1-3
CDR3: CASTRVVGSGNTIYF
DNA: TGTGCCAGCACCAGAGTTGTCGGCTCTGGAAACACCATATATTTT